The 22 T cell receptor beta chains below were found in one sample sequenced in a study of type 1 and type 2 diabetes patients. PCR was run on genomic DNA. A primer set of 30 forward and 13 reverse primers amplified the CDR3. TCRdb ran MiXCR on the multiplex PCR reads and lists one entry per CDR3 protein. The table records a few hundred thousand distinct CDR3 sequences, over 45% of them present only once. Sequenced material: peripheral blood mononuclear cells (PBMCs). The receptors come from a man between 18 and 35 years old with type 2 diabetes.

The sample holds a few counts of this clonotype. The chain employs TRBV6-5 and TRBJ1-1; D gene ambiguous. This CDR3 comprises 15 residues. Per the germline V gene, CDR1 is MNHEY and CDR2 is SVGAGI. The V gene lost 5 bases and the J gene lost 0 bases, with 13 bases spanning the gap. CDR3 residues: CASSKTNLMNTEAFF. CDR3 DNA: TGTGCCAGCAGTAAGACTAACTTAATGAACACTGAAGCTTTCTTT.

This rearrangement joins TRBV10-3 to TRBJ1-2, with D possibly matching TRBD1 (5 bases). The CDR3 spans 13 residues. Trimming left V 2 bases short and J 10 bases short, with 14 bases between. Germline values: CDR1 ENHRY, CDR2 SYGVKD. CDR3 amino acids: CAISENWDLFYTF. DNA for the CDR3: TGTGCCATCAGTGAGAATTGGGACCTCTTCTACACCTTC.

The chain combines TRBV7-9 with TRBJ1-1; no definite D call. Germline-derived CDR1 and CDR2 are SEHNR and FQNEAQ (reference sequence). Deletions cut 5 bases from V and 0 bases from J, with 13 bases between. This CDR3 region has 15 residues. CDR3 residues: CASSPTTGMNTEAFF. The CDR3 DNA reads TGTGCCAGCAGCCCGACGACCGGAATGAACACTGAAGCTTTCTTT.

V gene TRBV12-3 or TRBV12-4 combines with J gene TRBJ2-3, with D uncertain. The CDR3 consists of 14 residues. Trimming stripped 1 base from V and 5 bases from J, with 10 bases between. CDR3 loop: CASSLVSLGDTQYF. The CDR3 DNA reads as TGTGCCAGCAGTTTAGTAAGCTTGGGAGATACGCAGTATTTT.

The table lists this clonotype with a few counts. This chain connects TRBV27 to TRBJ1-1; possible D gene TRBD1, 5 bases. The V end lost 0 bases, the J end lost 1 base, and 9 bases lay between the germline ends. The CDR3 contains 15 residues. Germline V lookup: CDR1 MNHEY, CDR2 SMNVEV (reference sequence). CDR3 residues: CASSLSPGGNTEAFF. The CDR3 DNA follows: TGTGCCAGCAGTTTATCCCCCGGGGGGAACACTGAAGCTTTCTTT.

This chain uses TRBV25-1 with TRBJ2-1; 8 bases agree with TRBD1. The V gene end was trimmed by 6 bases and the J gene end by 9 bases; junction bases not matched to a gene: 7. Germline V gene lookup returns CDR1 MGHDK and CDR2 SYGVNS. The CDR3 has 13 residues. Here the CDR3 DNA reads TGTGCCAGCAGCACTACCAGGGGGCGTGAGCAGTTCTTC. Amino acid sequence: CASSTTRGREQFF.

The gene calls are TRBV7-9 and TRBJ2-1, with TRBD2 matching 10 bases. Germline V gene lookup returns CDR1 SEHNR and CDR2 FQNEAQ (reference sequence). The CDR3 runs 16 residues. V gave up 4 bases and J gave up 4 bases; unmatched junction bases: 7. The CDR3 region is CASSYPKREGYNEQFF. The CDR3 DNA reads TGTGCCAGCAGCTACCCGAAGCGGGAGGGTTACAATGAGCAGTTCTTC.

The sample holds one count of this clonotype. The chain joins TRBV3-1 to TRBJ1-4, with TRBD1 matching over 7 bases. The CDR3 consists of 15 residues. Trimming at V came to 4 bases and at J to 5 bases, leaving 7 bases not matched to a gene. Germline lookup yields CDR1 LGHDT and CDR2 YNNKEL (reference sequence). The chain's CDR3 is CASSRDRARNEKLFF. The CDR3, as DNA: TGTGCCAGCAGCCGCGACAGGGCGCGGAATGAAAAACTGTTTTTT.

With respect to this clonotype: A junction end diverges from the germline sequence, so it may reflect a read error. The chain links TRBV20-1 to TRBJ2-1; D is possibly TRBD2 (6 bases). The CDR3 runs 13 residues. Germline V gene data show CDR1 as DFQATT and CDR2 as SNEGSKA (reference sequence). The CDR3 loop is CSARRDSDNEQFF. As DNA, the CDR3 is TGCAGTGCTAGGAGGGACTCCGACAATGAGCAGTTCTTC.

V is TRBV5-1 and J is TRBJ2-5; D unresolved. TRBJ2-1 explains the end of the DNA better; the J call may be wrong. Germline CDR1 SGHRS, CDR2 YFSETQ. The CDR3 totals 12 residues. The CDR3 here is CASSLAEQEQFF. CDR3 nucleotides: TGCGCCAGCAGCTTGGCCGAGCAGGAGCAGTTCTTC.

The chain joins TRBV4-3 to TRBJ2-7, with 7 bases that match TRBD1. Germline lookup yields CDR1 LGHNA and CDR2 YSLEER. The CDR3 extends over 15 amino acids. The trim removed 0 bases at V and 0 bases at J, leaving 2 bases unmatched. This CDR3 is CASSQDRDSSYEQYF. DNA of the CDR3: TGCGCCAGCAGCCAAGATAGGGACAGCTCCTACGAGCAGTACTTC.

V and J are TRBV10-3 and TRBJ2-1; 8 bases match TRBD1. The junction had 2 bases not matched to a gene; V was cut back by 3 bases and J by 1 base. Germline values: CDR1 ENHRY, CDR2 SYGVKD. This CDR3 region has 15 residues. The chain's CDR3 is CAISDRDRSYNEQFF. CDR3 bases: TGTGCCATCAGTGATAGGGACAGGTCCTACAATGAGCAGTTCTTC.

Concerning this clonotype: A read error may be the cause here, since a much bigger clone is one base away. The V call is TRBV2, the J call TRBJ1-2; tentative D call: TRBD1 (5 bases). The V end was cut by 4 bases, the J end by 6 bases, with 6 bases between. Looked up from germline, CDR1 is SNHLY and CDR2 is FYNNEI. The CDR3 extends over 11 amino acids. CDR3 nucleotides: TGTGCCAGCAGTGCAGGGCATGGCTACACCTTC. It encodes CASSAGHGYTF.

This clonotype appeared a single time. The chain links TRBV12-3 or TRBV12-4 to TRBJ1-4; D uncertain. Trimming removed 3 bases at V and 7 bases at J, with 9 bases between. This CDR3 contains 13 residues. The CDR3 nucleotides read TGTGCCAGCAGTTTTTTCAGTAGTGAAAAACTGTTTTTT. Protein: CASSFFSSEKLFF.

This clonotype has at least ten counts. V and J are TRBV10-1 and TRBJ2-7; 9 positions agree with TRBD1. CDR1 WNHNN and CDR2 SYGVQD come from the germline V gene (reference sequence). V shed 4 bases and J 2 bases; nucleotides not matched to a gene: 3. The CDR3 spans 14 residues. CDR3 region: CASSGGTGTYEQYF. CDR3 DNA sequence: TGCGCCAGCAGTGGAGGGACAGGGACCTACGAGCAGTACTTC.

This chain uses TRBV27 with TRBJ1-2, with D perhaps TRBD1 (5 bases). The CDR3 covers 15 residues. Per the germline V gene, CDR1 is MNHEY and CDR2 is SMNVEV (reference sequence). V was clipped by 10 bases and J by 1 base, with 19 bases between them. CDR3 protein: CATRGTERHNYGYTF. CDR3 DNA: TGTGCCACCCGCGGGACGGAGCGTCATAACTATGGCTACACCTTC.

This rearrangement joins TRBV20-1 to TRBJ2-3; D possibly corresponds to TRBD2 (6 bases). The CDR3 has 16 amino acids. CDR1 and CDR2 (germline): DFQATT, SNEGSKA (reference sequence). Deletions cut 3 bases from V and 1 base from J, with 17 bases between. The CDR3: CSASERRDGGTDTQYF. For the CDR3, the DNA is TGCAGTGCTAGCGAAAGGCGGGACGGAGGCACAGATACGCAGTATTTT.

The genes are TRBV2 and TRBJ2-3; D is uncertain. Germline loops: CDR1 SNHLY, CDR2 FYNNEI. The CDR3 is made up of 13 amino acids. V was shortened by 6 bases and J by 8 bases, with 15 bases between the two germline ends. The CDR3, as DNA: TGTGCCAGCAGGACGGCGCTTGTAGGTACGCAGTATTTT. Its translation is CASRTALVGTQYF.

CDR3 in amino acids: CASSEWRSGDSPLHF. CDR3 DNA: TGTGCCAGCAGTGAATGGAGGTCAGGGGACTCACCCCTCCACTTT. The rearrangement joins TRBV6-4 to TRBJ1-6, with a possible D match to TRBD1 (6 bases). CDR1 MRHNA and CDR2 SNTAGT come from the germline V gene. The CDR3 covers 15 residues. The ends were cut back, 3 bases at V and 10 bases at J, with 16 bases in the middle.

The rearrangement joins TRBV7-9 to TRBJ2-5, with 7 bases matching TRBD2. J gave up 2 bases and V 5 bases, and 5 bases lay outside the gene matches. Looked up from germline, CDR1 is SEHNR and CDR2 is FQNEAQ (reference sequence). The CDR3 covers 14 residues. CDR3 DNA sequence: TGTGCCAGCAGCCAAGCGGGAAGACAAGAGACCCAGTACTTC. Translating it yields CASSQAGRQETQYF.

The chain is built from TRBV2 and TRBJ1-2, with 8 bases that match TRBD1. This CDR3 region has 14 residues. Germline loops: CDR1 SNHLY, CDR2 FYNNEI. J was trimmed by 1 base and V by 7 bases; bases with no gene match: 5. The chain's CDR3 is CASILGQGNYGYTF. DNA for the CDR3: TGTGCCAGCATTTTAGGACAGGGTAACTATGGCTACACCTTC.

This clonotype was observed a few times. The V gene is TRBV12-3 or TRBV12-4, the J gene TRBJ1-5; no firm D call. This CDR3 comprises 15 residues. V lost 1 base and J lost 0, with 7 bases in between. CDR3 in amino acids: CASSLDSSSNQPQHF. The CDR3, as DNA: TGTGCCAGCAGTTTAGACAGCAGTAGCAATCAGCCCCAGCATTTT.